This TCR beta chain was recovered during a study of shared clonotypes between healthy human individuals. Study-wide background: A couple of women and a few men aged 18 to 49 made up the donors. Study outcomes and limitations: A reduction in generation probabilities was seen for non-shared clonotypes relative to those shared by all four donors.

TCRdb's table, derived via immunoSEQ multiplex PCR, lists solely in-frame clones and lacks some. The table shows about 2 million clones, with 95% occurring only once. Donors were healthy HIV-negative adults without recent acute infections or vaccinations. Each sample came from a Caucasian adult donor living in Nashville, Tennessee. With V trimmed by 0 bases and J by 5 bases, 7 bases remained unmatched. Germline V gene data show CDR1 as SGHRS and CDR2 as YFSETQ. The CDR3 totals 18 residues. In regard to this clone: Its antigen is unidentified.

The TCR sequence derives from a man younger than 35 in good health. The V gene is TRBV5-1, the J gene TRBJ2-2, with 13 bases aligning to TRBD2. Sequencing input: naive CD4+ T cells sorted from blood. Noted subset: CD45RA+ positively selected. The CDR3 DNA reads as TGCGCCAGCAGCTTGGCCCTACTAGCGGGAGGGCGAACCGGGGAGCTGTTTTTT. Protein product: CASSLALLAGGRTGELFF. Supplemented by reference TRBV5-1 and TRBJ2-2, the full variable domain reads KAGVTQTPRYLIKTRGQQVTLSCSPISGHRSVSWYQQTPGQGLQFLFEYFSETQRNKGNFPGRFSGRQFSNSRSEMNVSTLELGDSALYLCASSLALLAGGRTGELFFGEGSRLTVL.